Below, 31 T cell receptor beta chains from the same sample are listed, as sequenced in a study of cytomegalovirus exposure and HLA in healthy donors. It was with 60 Vbeta and 13 Jbeta primers that the PCR ran. Sequencing used immunoSEQ multiplex PCR; TCRdb keeps in-frame clones, though not all of them. The data show about 130,000 clones, around 85% seen once. Sample: PBMCs. These receptors came from a man younger than 35 in good health and CMV-seropositive.

The genes are TRBV29-1 and TRBJ1-1; D call uncertain. CDR3 length: 13 residues. Trimming shortened V by 0 bases and J by 4 bases, and 9 bases separated the two germline ends. Germline lookup yields CDR1 SQVTM and CDR2 ANQGSEA. CDR3 sequence reads: CSVEEVSVTEAFF. Written as DNA, the CDR3 is TGCAGCGTTGAAGAGGTCAGTGTCACTGAAGCTTTCTTT.

This clone was counted a few times. CDR3 residues: CASSSSIYGYTF. CDR3 sequence (DNA): TGTGCCAGCAGTTCGAGCATCTATGGCTACACCTTC. The V and J genes are TRBV28 and TRBJ1-2; D gene unclear. The V end was cut by 4 bases, the J end by 4 bases, with 7 bases between. Germline-derived CDR1 and CDR2 are MDHEN and SYDVKM. The CDR3 length is 12 residues.

J is TRBJ1-1 and V is TRBV18, with 9 bases fitting TRBD1. Looked up from germline, CDR1 is KGHSH and CDR2 is LQKENI. Trimming took 2 bases from V and 3 from J; bases not matched to a gene: 4. The CDR3 is made up of 15 amino acids. The CDR3 DNA reads as TGTGCCAGCTCACCAAGGGACAGGGCTTACACTGAAGCTTTCTTT. It translates to CASSPRDRAYTEAFF.

The chain carries TRBV30 and TRBJ2-7, with a possible D match to TRBD2 (5 bases). V lost 4 bases and J lost 0, with 10 bases in between. This CDR3 spans 13 amino acids. Germline CDR1 and CDR2: GTSNPN and SVGIG (reference sequence). The CDR3 nucleotides read TGTGCCTGGAACTTCGGGGACTCCTACGAGCAGTACTTC. Protein: CAWNFGDSYEQYF.

This chain connects TRBV11-2 to TRBJ1-3; 7 bases agree with TRBD1. The CDR3 length is 15 residues. V was clipped by 3 bases and J by 1 base; unmatched bases: 3. CDR1 and CDR2 from the germline V gene are SGHAT and FQNNGV. CDR3 loop: CASSFAGGSGNTIYF. The CDR3 DNA follows: TGTGCCAGCAGCTTTGCAGGGGGATCTGGAAACACCATATATTTT.

The rearrangement uses TRBV7-6 and TRBJ1-3, with D hard to call. The length of the CDR3 is 17 residues. CDR1 is SGHVS, CDR2 FNYEAQ, per germline. V lost 1 base and J 0 bases, leaving 13 bases between the germline ends. The CDR3 nucleotides are TGTGCCAGCAGCTTAGAACGTTGGGGAGACTCTGGAAACACCATATATTTT. It specifies CASSLERWGDSGNTIYF.

The V and J genes are TRBV9 and TRBJ2-4; D is undetermined. V gave up 0 bases and J gave up 8 bases, with 12 bases separating them. Germline CDR1 is SGDLS and CDR2 is YYNGEE. The length of the CDR3 is 14 residues. The CDR3 loop is CASSVGPPRDIQYF. The CDR3 nucleotides read TGTGCCAGCAGCGTAGGCCCACCTCGGGACATTCAGTACTTC.

This clone showed up just a few times. CDR3 amino acids: CATKDRGQGNSPLHF. The CDR3, as DNA: TGTGCCACTAAGGACAGGGGGCAGGGTAATTCACCCCTCCACTTT. V and J are TRBV5-6 and TRBJ1-6, with TRBD1 matching 11 bases. J lost 6 bases, V lost 9 bases, and 8 bases had no gene match. The CDR3 runs to 15 residues. Germline CDR1 is SGHDT and CDR2 is YYEEEE. The variable domain in full, with the rest retrieved from reference TRBV5-6 and TRBJ1-6, is DAGVTQSPTHLIKTRGQQVTLRCSPKSGHDTVSWYQQALGQGPQFIFQYYEEEERQRGNFPDRFSGHQFPNYSSELNVNALLLGDSALYLCATKDRGQGNSPLHFGNGTRLTVT.

CDR3 amino acids: CASSSGTSLNKNIQYF. CDR3 nucleotide sequence: TGTGCCAGCAGTTCCGGGACTAGCCTAAACAAAAACATTCAGTACTTC. The V and J genes are TRBV2 and TRBJ2-4; TRBD2 aligns across 9 bases. V shed 5 bases, J shed 3 bases, and the junction held 8 bases outside the gene matches. This CDR3 comprises 16 residues. Germline values: CDR1 SNHLY, CDR2 FYNNEI.

V usage is TRBV10-1 and J usage is TRBJ2-7; D is perhaps TRBD1 (5 bases). From germline, CDR1 is WNHNN and CDR2 SYGVQD (reference sequence). The V and J ends lost 3 bases and 2 bases respectively, with 11 bases between them. The CDR3 is 14 amino acids. The CDR3 spells CASSESRGPYEQYF. The DNA of the CDR3 is TGCGCCAGCAGTGAAAGTAGGGGCCCCTACGAGCAGTACTTC.

Here the CDR3 DNA reads TGCGCCAGCAGCCAAGGGGCTTCTGGCACAGATACGCAGTATTTT. It codes for CASSQGASGTDTQYF. The rearrangement uses TRBV4-1 and TRBJ2-3; D is unclear. The CDR3 runs 15 residues. V dropped 1 base and J dropped 1 base, with 9 bases sitting between them. Germline CDR1 and CDR2: MGHRA and YSYEKL.

The chain has TRBV18 and TRBJ1-3; D is unclear. Trimming removed 3 bases from V and 0 bases from J, with 12 bases in between. The CDR3 totals 16 residues. CDR1 is KGHSH, CDR2 LQKENI, per germline. The CDR3 region has the DNA TGTGCCAGCTCACCTACGGCGGATAGCTCTGGAAACACCATATATTTT. Translating it yields CASSPTADSSGNTIYF.

The V gene is TRBV19, the J gene TRBJ2-2, with a possible D match to TRBD2 (6 bases). This CDR3 comprises 12 residues. In germline, CDR1 is LNHDA, CDR2 SQIVND (reference sequence). V gave up 8 bases and J gave up 6 bases, with 10 bases separating them. CDR3 sequence reads: CASGWGAGELFF. The CDR3 nucleotides are TGTGCCAGTGGGTGGGGGGCCGGGGAGCTGTTTTTT. The variable domain in full, completed from reference TRBV19 and TRBJ2-2, reads DGGITQSPKYLFRKEGQNVTLSCEQNLNHDAMYWYRQDPGQGLRLIYYSQIVNDFQKGDIAEGYSVSREKKESFPLTVTSAQKNPTAFYLCASGWGAGELFFGEGSRLTVL.

J is TRBJ2-2 and V is TRBV7-9, with D perhaps TRBD1 (5 bases). CDR3 length: 15 amino acids. Germline loops: CDR1 SEHNR, CDR2 FQNEAQ (reference sequence). V was pared by 1 base and J by 7 bases, with 13 bases between. The CDR3 spells CASSLGGWGVGELFF. The CDR3 DNA reads as TGTGCCAGCAGCTTAGGGGGCTGGGGCGTCGGGGAGCTGTTTTTT.

The chain joins TRBV19 to TRBJ1-5; D gene uncertain. The V end was cut by 6 bases, the J end by 3 bases, with 15 bases between. There are 15 residues in the CDR3. Germline V CDR1 and CDR2: LNHDA, SQIVND (reference sequence). Written as DNA, the CDR3 is TGTGCCAGTAGGGCATCGAACAGAGACAATCAGCCCCAGCATTTT. The encoded protein is CASRASNRDNQPQHF. The full variable domain, with the rest looked up from reference TRBV19 and TRBJ1-5, is DGGITQSPKYLFRKEGQNVTLSCEQNLNHDAMYWYRQDPGQGLRLIYYSQIVNDFQKGDIAEGYSVSREKKESFPLTVTSAQKNPTAFYLCASRASNRDNQPQHFGDGTRLSIL.

The rearrangement uses TRBV2 and TRBJ1-2; D call uncertain. Between the trimmed V and J ends, which lost 7 bases and 4 bases, there was a span of 7 bases. The CDR3 is 11 residues long. The germline gives CDR1 SNHLY, CDR2 FYNNEI. The CDR3 reads CASTDFYGYTF. The CDR3, as DNA: TGTGCCAGCACGGACTTCTATGGCTACACCTTC. Full variable domain (missing parts from reference TRBV2 and TRBJ1-2): EPEVTQTPSHQVTQMGQEVILRCVPISNHLYFYWYRQILGQKVEFLVSFYNNEISEKSEIFDDQFSVERPDGSNFTLKIRSTKLEDSAMYFCASTDFYGYTFGSGTRLTVV.

This clone has a handful of counts. This sequence joins TRBV12-5 and TRBJ1-5; the D is unclear. This CDR3 is 13 amino acids long. V lost 3 bases and J lost 3, with 6 bases in between. Germline CDR1 is LGHNT and CDR2 is FRNRAP. The CDR3 loop is CASGFMANQPQHF. In DNA, the CDR3 is TGTGCTAGTGGTTTTATGGCCAATCAGCCCCAGCATTTT.

The genes are TRBV10-3 and TRBJ2-5, with 11 positions matching TRBD2. Trimming at V came to 0 bases and at J to 2 bases, leaving 8 bases not matched to a gene. Germline assignment: CDR1 ENHRY and CDR2 SYGVKD. The CDR3 length is 18 residues. CDR3 DNA sequence: TGTGCCATCAGTGAGTCGATACCTCGACTAGCGGGGCAAGAGACCCAGTACTTC. This encodes CAISESIPRLAGQETQYF.

Points on this clone: The junction shows a germline mismatch at one end, possibly a read error. The chain joins TRBV6-6 to TRBJ2-1, with D possibly matching TRBD2 (5 bases). CDR1 MNHNY and CDR2 SVGAGI come from the germline V gene (reference sequence). The CDR3 has 16 residues. The DNA for the CDR3 is TGTGCCAGCAGTTACTCGGCGGGTCGTTCCTTCAATGAGCAGTTCTTC. Encoded protein: CASSYSAGRSFNEQFF.

This clone was seen a few times. The chain links TRBV30 to TRBJ2-5, with TRBD2 matching 7 bases. Gene TRBJ2-7 matches the end of the DNA better, so the J call may be wrong. The CDR3 runs 15 residues. Germline lookup yields CDR1 GTSNPN and CDR2 SVGIG (reference sequence). The CDR3 sequence: CAWSQGLGLTYEQYF. For the CDR3, the DNA is TGTGCCTGGAGTCAAGGACTAGGCCTGACCTACGAGCAGTACTTC.

V usage is TRBV11-3 and J usage is TRBJ2-7; 7 positions match TRBD1. Trimming took 5 bases from V and 2 from J; bases not matched to a gene: 3. Germline loops: CDR1 SGHNT, CDR2 YENEEA. CDR3 length equals 13 residues. CDR3 loop: CASSPGTAYEQYF. CDR3 nucleotide sequence: TGTGCCAGCAGCCCCGGGACAGCCTACGAGCAGTACTTC.

This chain links TRBV5-1 with TRBJ2-3; D possibly corresponds to TRBD1 (5 bases). CDR3 length: 15 residues. The germline V gene has CDR1 SGHRS and CDR2 YFSETQ. Trimming shortened V by 2 bases and J by 4 bases, and 14 bases separated the two germline ends. The CDR3 is CASSFQGGGADTQYF. DNA for the CDR3: TGCGCCAGCAGCTTTCAGGGTGGTGGTGCAGATACGCAGTATTTT.

This sequence joins TRBV7-8 and TRBJ2-1; 8 bases line up with TRBD2. The germline V gene encodes CDR1 SGHVS and CDR2 FQNEAQ. V shed 5 bases, J shed 14 bases, and the junction held 11 bases outside the gene matches. CDR3 length: 13 amino acids. DNA of the CDR3: TGTGCCAGCAGCCCCGGTCGTGGGACTAGGGAGTTCTTC. As protein: CASSPGRGTREFF. Full variable domain (missing parts from reference TRBV7-8 and TRBJ2-1): GAGVSQSPRYKVAKRGQDVALRCDPISGHVSLFWYQQALGQGPEFLTYFQNEAQLDKSGLPSDRFFAERPEGSVSTLKIQRTQQEDSAVYLCASSPGRGTREFFGPGTRLTVL.

The V call is TRBV19, the J call TRBJ1-1, with D perhaps TRBD1 (6 bases). Germline-derived CDR1 and CDR2 are LNHDA and SQIVND (reference sequence). V was trimmed by 6 bases and J by 5 bases, leaving 22 bases between them. This CDR3 is 16 amino acids long. The CDR3 loop reads CASSDPQQGQGTEAFF. As DNA, the CDR3 is TGTGCCAGTAGCGATCCGCAACAGGGCCAGGGGACTGAAGCTTTCTTT.

This clone was counted only a few times. The chain joins TRBV6-6 to TRBJ1-1; D is possibly TRBD1 (6 bases). CDR3 length equals 14 residues. Germline CDR1 MNHNY, CDR2 SVGAGI (reference sequence). The V gene lost 5 bases and the J gene lost 6 bases, with 16 bases spanning the gap. The DNA of the CDR3 is TGTGCCAGCAGTCTGATCAGGGGAGTCGCTGAAGCTTTCTTT. It is translated as CASSLIRGVAEAFF.

The gene calls are TRBV7-9 and TRBJ2-3; D not resolved. Germline values: CDR1 SEHNR, CDR2 FQNEAQ (reference sequence). The CDR3 is 12 residues long. V dropped 2 bases and J dropped 3 bases, with 3 bases sitting between them. The CDR3 loop reads CASSLPTDTQYF. CDR3 nucleotides: TGTGCCAGCAGCTTACCTACAGATACGCAGTATTTT.

The chain uses TRBV10-2 and TRBJ2-1; TRBD2 matches at 8 bases. The CDR3 sequence is 14 residues long. Germline CDR1 WSHSY, CDR2 SAAADI. Trimming removed 8 bases from V and 5 bases from J; junction bases left unmatched: 8. The CDR3 loop is CASSRTSGNNEQFF. CDR3 sequence (DNA): TGCGCCAGCTCACGCACTAGCGGAAACAATGAGCAGTTCTTC.

The chain carries TRBV12-5 and TRBJ1-1; possible D gene TRBD1, 5 bases. CDR3 length: 14 residues. V was clipped by 2 bases and J by 8 bases, with 15 bases between them. Germline CDR1 LGHNT, CDR2 FRNRAP. The CDR3 protein is CASGLTQKDSEAFF. In DNA form, the CDR3 reads TGTGCTAGTGGTTTGACACAAAAAGACAGCGAAGCTTTCTTT.

The rearrangement joins TRBV7-6 to TRBJ1-5, with unresolved D. V lost 5 bases and J 4 bases, leaving 9 bases between the germline ends. The CDR3 contains 13 residues. Per the germline V gene, CDR1 is SGHVS and CDR2 is FNYEAQ. The CDR3 coding sequence is TGTGCCAGCAGCCTGCAGAGGAATCAGCCCCAGCATTTT. Its translation: CASSLQRNQPQHF.

The chain links TRBV7-9 to TRBJ2-1; 7 nucleotides line up with TRBD2. This CDR3 has 14 residues. Trimming removed 2 bases from V and 6 bases from J; junction bases left unmatched: 4. CDR1 and CDR2 (germline): SEHNR, FQNEAQ (reference sequence). CDR3 sequence: CASSLKAGINEQFF. The DNA for the CDR3 is TGTGCCAGCAGCTTAAAAGCGGGGATCAATGAGCAGTTCTTC.

The V and J genes are TRBV19 and TRBJ2-7, with 7 nucleotides matching TRBD1. V was pared by 10 bases and J by 0 bases, with 6 bases of the junction left unmatched. The length of the CDR3 is 13 residues. Germline V gives CDR1 LNHDA, CDR2 SQIVND (reference sequence). The CDR3: CATATGSSYEQYF. CDR3 DNA sequence: TGTGCCACTGCGACAGGGAGCTCCTACGAGCAGTACTTC. Full variable domain (rest looked up from reference TRBV19 and TRBJ2-7): DGGITQSPKYLFRKEGQNVTLSCEQNLNHDAMYWYRQDPGQGLRLIYYSQIVNDFQKGDIAEGYSVSREKKESFPLTVTSAQKNPTAFYLCATATGSSYEQYFGPGTRLTVT.